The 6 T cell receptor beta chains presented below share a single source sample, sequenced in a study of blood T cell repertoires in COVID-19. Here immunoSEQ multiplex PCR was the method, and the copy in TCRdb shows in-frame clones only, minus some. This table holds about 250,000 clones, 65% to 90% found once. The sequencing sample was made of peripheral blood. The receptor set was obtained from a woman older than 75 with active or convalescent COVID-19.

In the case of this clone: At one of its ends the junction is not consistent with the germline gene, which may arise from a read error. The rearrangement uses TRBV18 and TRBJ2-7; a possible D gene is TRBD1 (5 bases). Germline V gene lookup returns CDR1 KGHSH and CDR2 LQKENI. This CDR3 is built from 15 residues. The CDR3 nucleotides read TGTGCCAGCTCCCCACCCAGACAGATTTCCTACGAGCAGTACTTC. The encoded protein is CASSPPRQISYEQYF.

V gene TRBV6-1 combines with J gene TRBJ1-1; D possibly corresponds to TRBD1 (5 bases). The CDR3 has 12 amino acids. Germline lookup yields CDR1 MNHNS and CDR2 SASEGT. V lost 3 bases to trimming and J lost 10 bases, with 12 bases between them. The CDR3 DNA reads TGTGCCAGCAGTGATTCGGACACGGCAGCTTTCTTT. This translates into CASSDSDTAAFF.

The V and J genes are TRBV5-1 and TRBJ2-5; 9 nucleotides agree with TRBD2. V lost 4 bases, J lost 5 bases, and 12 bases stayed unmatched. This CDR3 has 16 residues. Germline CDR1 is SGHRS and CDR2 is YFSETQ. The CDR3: CASSKHLAGAGETQYF. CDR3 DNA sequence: TGCGCCAGCAGCAAGCATTTAGCGGGAGCGGGGGAGACCCAGTACTTC.

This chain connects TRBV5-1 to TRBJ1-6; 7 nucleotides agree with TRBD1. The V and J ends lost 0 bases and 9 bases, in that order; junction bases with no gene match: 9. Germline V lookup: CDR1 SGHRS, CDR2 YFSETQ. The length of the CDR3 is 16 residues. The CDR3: CASSLATGVPFSPLHF. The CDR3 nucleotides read TGCGCCAGCAGCTTGGCCACAGGGGTTCCCTTTTCACCCCTCCACTTT.

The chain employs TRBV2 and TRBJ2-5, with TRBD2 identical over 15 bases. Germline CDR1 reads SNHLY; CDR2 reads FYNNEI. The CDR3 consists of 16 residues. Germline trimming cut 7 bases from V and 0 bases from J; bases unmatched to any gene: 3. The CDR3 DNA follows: TGTGCCAGCAAAGGGACTAGCGGGGGGTACCAAGAGACCCAGTACTTC. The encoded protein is CASKGTSGGYQETQYF.

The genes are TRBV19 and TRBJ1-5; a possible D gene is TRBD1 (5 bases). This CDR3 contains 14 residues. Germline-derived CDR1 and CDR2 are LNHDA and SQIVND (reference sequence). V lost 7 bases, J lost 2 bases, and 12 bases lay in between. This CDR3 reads CASTQGWGNQPQHF. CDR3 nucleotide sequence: TGTGCCAGTACCCAGGGATGGGGCAATCAGCCCCAGCATTTT.